The sequence of this T cell receptor beta chain was determined in a study of blood T cell repertoires in COVID-19. Study in general: Whether acute or convalescent, the COVID-19 samples came from the United States, Italy and Spain. T cells, B-cell-depleted T cells, or PBMCs supplied cDNA or gDNA.

With V trimmed by 2 bases and J by 8 bases, 9 bases remained unmatched. CDR1 and CDR2 from the germline V gene are SGDLS and YYNGEE. This CDR3 is 15 amino acids long. This clone has only a few counts. Per the original data handling: Counts of nucleated cells, estimated from reference gene primer amplification, were obtained. Sequencing was performed with immunoSEQ multiplex PCR; in TCRdb, only in-frame clones are kept and a portion is missing. Clone size and the V and J calls come from that table; the DNA yielded D and trimming. The profile covers some 40,000 clones, with roughly 87% appearing a single time and roughly 13% taken by the ten largest.

Sequencing was carried out using peripheral blood. The chain is built from TRBV9 and TRBJ2-1; 8 positions agree with TRBD2. This receptor was taken from a human donor in a cohort sampled during active COVID-19. The CDR3 protein is CASSVYSGTRDEQFF. CDR3 DNA sequence: TGTGCCAGCAGCGTTTACTCCGGGACTAGGGATGAGCAGTTCTTC. The full variable domain, with the rest looked up from reference TRBV9 and TRBJ2-1, is DSGVTQTPKHLITATGQRVTLRCSPRSGDLSVYWYQQSLDQGLQFLIQYYNGEERAKGNILERFSAQQFPDLHSELNLSSLELGDSALYFCASSVYSGTRDEQFFGPGTRLTVL.